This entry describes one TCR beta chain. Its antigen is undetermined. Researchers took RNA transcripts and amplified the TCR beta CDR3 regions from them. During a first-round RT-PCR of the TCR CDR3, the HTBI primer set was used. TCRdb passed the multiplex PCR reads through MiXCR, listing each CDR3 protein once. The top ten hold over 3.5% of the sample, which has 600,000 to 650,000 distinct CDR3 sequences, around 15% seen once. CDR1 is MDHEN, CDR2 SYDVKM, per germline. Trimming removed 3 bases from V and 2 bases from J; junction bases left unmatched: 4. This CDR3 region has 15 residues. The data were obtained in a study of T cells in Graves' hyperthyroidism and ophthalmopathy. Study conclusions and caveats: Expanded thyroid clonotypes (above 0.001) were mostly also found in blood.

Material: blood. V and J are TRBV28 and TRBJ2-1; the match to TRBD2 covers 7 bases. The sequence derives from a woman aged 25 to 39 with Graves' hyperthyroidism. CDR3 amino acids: CASSFLSGAYNEQFF. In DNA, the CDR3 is TGTGCCAGCAGTTTTCTGAGCGGGGCCTACAATGAGCAGTTCTTC.